The entry below gives a single TCR beta chain sequence along with its context. The antigen is unknown. In germline, CDR1 is SGHTA, CDR2 FQGTGA. V lost 6 bases to trimming and J lost 2 bases; unmatched junction nucleotides: 4. This CDR3 contains 14 residues. The data are from a study of cytomegalovirus exposure and HLA in healthy donors. Study results and caveats: It was in a later analysis that TCR association rates were seen to vary by HLA locus, highest for DRB1 and lowest for HLA-C. In an earlier analysis, most TCR beta V segments were productive about 90% or about 30% of the time. On later analysis, the bulk of CMV-associated TCR beta chains appeared to be HLA-restricted. In a later analysis, donors in an Asian-associated ancestry cluster reportedly had fewer N-insertions in productive TCRs than the cohort mean.

The PCR had 60 Vbeta and 13 Jbeta primers. The assay was immunoSEQ multiplex PCR, and TCRdb's table has in-frame clones only and misses some. The sample lists 70,000 to 95,000 clones, about 84% seen once, with around 2% in the top ten. Sequencing was carried out using PBMCs. This TCR was sampled from a man younger than 30 in good health and CMV-seronegative. V and J are TRBV7-3 and TRBJ2-3; 8 bases are shared with TRBD1. The CDR3 coding sequence is TGTGCCAGCAGTCGACAGGGGAACACAGATACGCAGTATTTT. Translating gives CASSRQGNTDTQYF.